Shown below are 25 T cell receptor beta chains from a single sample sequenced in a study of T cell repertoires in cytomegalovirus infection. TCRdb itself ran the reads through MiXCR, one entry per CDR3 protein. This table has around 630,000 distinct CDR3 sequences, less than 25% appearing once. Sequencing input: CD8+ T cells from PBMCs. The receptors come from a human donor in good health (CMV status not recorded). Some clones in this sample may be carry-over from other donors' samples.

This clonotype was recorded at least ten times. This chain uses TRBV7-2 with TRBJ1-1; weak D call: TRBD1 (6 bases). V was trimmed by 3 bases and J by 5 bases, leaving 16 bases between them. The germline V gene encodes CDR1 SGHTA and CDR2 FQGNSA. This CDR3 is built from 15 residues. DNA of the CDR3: TGTGCCAGCAGCTTGAACAGGGTGGTTGAGACTGAAGCTTTCTTT. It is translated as CASSLNRVVETEAFF.

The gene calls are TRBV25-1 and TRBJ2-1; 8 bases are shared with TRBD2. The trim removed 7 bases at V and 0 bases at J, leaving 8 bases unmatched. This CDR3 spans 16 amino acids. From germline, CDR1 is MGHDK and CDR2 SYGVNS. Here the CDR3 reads CASKAGGPSSYNEQFF. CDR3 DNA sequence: TGTGCCAGCAAGGCGGGGGGACCGAGCTCCTACAATGAGCAGTTCTTC.

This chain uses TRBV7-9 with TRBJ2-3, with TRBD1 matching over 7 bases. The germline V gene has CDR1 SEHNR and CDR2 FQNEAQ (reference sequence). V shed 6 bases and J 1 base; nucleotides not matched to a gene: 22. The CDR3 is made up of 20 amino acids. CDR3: CASSRRTGPLQGSRTDTQYF. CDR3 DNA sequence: TGTGCCAGCAGTCGCCGGACAGGACCCCTCCAGGGATCTCGCACAGATACGCAGTATTTT.

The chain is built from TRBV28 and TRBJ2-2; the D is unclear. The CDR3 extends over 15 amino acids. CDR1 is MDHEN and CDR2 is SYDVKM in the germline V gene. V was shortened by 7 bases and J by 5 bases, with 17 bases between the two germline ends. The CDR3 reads CASTPTAGPTGELFF. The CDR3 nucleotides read TGTGCCAGCACCCCTACAGCCGGGCCGACCGGGGAGCTGTTTTTT.

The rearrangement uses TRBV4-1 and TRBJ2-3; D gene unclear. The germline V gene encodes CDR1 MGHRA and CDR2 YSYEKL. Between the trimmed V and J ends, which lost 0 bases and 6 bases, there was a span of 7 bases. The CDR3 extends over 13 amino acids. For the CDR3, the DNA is TGCGCCAGCAGCCAAGATAGATCGGATACGCAGTATTTT. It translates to CASSQDRSDTQYF.

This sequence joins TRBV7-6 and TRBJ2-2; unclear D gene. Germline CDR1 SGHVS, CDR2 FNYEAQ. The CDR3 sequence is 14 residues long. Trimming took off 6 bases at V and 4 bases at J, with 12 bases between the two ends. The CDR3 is CASSQDGSTGELFF. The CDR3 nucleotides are TGTGCCAGCAGTCAAGACGGAAGCACCGGGGAGCTGTTTTTT.

CDR3 bases: TGTGCCAGCGGCCAGGGAGGGGCCAACAATGAGCAGTTCTTC. It codes for CASGQGGANNEQFF. The V and J genes are TRBV7-3 and TRBJ2-1; the match to TRBD2 covers 7 bases. V trimming: 8 bases; J trimming: 5 bases; junction bases outside the gene matches: 9. Germline CDR1 reads SGHTA; CDR2 reads FQGTGA. This CDR3 region has 14 residues.

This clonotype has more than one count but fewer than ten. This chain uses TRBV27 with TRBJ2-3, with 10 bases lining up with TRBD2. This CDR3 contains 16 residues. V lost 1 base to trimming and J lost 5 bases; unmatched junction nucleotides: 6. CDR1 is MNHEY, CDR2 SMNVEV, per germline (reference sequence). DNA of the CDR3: TGTGCCAGCAGTTTATTGCCTAGCGGGGGACTAGATACGCAGTATTTT. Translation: CASSLLPSGGLDTQYF.

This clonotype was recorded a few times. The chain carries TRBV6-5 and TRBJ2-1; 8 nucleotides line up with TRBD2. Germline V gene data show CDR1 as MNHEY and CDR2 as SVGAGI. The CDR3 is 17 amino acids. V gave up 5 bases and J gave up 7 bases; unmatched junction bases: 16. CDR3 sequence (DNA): TGTGCCAGCAGTACCATCTCCCCAGCGGGGGTCATTAATGAGCAGTTCTTC. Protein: CASSTISPAGVINEQFF.

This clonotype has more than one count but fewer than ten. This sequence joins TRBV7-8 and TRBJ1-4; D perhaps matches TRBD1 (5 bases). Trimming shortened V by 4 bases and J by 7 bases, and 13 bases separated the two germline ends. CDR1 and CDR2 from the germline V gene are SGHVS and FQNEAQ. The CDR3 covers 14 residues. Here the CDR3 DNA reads TGTGCCAGCAGCTGGTCGGGGCGGGGTGAAAAACTGTTTTTT. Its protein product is CASSWSGRGEKLFF.

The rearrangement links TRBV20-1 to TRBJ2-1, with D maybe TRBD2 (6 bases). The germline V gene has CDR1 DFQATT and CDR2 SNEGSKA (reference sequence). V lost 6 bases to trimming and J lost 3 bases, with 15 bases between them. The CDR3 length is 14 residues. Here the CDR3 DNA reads TGCAGTGCGGGAGGAGGGTCCCACTACAATGAGCAGTTCTTC. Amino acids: CSAGGGSHYNEQFF.

CDR3 in DNA: TGTGCCAGCAGCCTTAGGACTAGGTACCAGAGAGGTGCAGATACGCAGTATTTT. Translation gives CASSLRTRYQRGADTQYF. This chain uses TRBV13 with TRBJ2-3; 7 nucleotides line up with TRBD2. Per the germline V gene, CDR1 is PRHDT and CDR2 is FYEKMQ (reference sequence). After removal of 5 bases from V and 4 bases from J, the junction contained 18 bases not matched to a gene. This CDR3 comprises 18 residues. Drawing the rest from reference TRBV13 and TRBJ2-3, the complete variable domain is AAGVIQSPRHLIKEKRETATLKCYPIPRHDTVYWYQQGPGQDPQFLISFYEKMQSDKGSIPDRFSAQQFSDYHSELNMSSLELGDSALYFCASSLRTRYQRGADTQYFGPGTRLTVL.

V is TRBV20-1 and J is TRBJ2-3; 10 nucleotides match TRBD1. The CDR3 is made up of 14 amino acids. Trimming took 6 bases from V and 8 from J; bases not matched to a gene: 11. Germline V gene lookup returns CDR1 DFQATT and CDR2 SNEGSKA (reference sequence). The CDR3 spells CSARGSGDRGTQYF. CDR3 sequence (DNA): TGCAGTGCCCGGGGTAGCGGGGACAGGGGTACGCAGTATTTT.

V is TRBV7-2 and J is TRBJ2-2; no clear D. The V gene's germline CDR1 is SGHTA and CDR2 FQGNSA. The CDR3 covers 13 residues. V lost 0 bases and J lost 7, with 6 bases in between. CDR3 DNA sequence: TGTGCCAGCAGCTTAGCGGTGCACGGGGAGCTGTTTTTT. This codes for CASSLAVHGELFF.

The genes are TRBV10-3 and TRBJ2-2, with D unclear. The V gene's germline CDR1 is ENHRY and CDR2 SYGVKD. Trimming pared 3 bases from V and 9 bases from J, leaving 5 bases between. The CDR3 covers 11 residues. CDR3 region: CAISERWELFF. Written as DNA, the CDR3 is TGTGCCATCAGTGAACGATGGGAGCTGTTTTTT.

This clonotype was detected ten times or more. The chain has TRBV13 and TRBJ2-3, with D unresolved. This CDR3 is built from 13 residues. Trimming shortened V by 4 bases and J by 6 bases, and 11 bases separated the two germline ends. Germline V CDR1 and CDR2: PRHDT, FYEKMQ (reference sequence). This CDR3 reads CASSSDPTDTQYF. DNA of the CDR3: TGTGCCAGCAGCTCCGATCCGACGGATACGCAGTATTTT.

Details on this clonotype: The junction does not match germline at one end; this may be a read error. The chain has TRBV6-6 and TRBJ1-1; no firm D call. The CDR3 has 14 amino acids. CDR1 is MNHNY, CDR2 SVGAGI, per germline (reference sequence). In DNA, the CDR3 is TGTGCCAACAGTGATGACCGAATGCGAGGGGAAGCTTTCTTT. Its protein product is CANSDDRMRGEAFF.

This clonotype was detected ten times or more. The CDR3 loop reads CASSLGNSNQPQHF. The CDR3 DNA is TGTGCCAGCAGCTTGGGGAATAGCAATCAGCCCCAGCATTTT. The chain recombines TRBV5-5 with TRBJ1-5; D gene uncertain. Germline CDR1 reads SGHKS; CDR2 reads YYEKEE (reference sequence). Trimming stripped 0 bases from V and 0 bases from J, with 4 bases between. This CDR3 has 14 residues.

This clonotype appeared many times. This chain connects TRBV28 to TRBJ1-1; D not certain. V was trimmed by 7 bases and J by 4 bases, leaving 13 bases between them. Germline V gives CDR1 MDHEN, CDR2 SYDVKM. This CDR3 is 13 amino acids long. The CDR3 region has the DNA TGTGCCAGCATATTAGAAGGATTCACTGAAGCTTTCTTT. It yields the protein CASILEGFTEAFF. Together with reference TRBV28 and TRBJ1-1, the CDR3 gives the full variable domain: DVKVTQSSRYLVKRTGEKVFLECVQDMDHENMFWYRQDPGLGLRLIYFSYDVKMKEKGDIPEGYSVSREKKERFSLILESASTNQTSMYLCASILEGFTEAFFGQGTRLTVV.

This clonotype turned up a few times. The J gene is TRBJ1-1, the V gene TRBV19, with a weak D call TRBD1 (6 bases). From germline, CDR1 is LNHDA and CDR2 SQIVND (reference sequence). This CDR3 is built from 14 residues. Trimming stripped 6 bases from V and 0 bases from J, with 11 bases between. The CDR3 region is CASSPGVMNTEAFF. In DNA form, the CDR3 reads TGTGCCAGTAGCCCAGGGGTCATGAACACTGAAGCTTTCTTT.

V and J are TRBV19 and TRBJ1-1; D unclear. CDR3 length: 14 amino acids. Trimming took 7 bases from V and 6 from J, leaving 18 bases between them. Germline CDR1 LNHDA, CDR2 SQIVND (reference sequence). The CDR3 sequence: CASILSGGLAEAFF. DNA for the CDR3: TGTGCCAGTATCCTCTCGGGCGGTCTGGCTGAAGCTTTCTTT.

CDR3 loop: CASSYVEGDTQYF. The CDR3 region has the DNA TGCGCCAGCAGCTACGTTGAGGGAGATACGCAGTATTTT. This rearrangement joins TRBV4-1 to TRBJ2-3; D possibly corresponds to TRBD2 (5 bases). The length of the CDR3 is 13 residues. Germline CDR1 and CDR2: MGHRA and YSYEKL. V gave up 5 bases and J gave up 5 bases, with 11 bases separating them.

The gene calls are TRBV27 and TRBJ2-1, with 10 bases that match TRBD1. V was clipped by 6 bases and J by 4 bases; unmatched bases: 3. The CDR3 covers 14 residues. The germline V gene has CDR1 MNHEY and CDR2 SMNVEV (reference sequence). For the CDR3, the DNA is TGTGCCAGCAGGTGGACAGGGGGTTACAATGAGCAGTTCTTC. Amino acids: CASRWTGGYNEQFF.

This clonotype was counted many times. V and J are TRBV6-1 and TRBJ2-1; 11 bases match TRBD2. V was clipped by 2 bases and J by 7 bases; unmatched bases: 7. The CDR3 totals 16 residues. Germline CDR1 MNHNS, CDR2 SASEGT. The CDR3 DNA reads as TGTGCCAGCAGTGAATTAGCGGGGGGGTCGGGGAATGAGCAGTTCTTC. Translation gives CASSELAGGSGNEQFF.

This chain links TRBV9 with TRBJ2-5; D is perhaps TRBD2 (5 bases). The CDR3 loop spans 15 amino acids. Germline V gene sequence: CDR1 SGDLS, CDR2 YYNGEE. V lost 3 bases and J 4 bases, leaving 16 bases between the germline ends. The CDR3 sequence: CASSASNFGVETQYF. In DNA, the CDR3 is TGTGCCAGCAGCGCCTCGAACTTCGGGGTAGAGACCCAGTACTTC.